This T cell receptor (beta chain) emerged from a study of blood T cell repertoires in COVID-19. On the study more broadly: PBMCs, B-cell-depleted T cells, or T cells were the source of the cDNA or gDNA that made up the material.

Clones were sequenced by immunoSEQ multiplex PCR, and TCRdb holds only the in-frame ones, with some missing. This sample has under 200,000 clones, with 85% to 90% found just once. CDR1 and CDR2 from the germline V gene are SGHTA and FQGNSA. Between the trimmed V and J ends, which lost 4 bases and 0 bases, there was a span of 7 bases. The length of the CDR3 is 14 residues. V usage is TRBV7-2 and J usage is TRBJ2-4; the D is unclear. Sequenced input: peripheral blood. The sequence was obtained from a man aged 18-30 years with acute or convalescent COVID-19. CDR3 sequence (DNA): TGTGCCAGCAGCTCGCCACTAGCCAAAAACATTCAGTACTTC. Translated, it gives CASSSPLAKNIQYF. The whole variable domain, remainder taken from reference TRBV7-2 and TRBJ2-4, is GAGVSQSPSNKVTEKGKDVELRCDPISGHTALYWYRQSLGQGLEFLIYFQGNSAPDKSGLPSDRFSAERTGGSVSTLTIQRTQQEDSAVYLCASSSPLAKNIQYFGAGTRLSVL.